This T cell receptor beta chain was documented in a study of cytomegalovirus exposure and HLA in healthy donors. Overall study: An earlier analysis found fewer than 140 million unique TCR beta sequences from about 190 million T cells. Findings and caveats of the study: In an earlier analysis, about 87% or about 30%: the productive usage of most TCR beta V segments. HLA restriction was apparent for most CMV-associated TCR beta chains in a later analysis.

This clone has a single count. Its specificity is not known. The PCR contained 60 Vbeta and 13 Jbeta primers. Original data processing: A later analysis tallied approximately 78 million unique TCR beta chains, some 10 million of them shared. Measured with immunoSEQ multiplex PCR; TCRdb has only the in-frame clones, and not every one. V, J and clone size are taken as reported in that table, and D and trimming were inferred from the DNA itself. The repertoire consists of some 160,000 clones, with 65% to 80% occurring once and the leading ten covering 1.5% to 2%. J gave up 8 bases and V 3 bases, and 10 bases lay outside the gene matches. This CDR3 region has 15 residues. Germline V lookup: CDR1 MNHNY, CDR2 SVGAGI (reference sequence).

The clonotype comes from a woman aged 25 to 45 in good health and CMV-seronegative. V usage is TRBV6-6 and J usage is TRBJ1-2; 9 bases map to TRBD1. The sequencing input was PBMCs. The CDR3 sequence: CASSYQTSGQGGYTF. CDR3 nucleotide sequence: TGTGCCAGCAGTTATCAGACGTCGGGACAGGGAGGCTACACCTTC.